One sample yielded the 16 T cell receptor beta chains listed below, sequenced in a study of blood T cell repertoires in COVID-19. Some clones are missing from TCRdb's copy, which holds only in-frame ones; the method was immunoSEQ multiplex PCR. The sample records 310,000 or so clones, 89% being singletons. The sequencing input was PBMCs or T cells enriched from blood (not recorded which). The receptor source for this set is a woman aged 40-49 years who had recovered from COVID-19.

This sequence joins TRBV30 and TRBJ1-3; D is perhaps TRBD1 (5 bases). Germline-derived CDR1 and CDR2 are GTSNPN and SVGIG (reference sequence). CDR3 length equals 13 residues. V was shortened by 8 bases and J by 1 base, with 12 bases between the two germline ends. The CDR3 loop is CAGQTASGNTIYF. The DNA for the CDR3 is TGTGCCGGCCAGACAGCGTCTGGAAACACCATATATTTT.

The chain links TRBV7-8 to TRBJ1-1; a weak D match, TRBD1 (5 bases). The V and J ends lost 4 bases and 7 bases respectively, with 13 bases between them. Germline V gene sequence: CDR1 SGHVS, CDR2 FQNEAQ. The CDR3 is 13 amino acids. CDR3 residues: CASSSQGAIEAFF. The CDR3 nucleotides are TGTGCCAGCAGCTCTCAAGGGGCTATTGAAGCTTTCTTT.

The rearrangement uses TRBV5-1 and TRBJ2-3; TRBD2 matches 7 bases. The CDR3 contains 16 residues. Looked up from germline, CDR1 is SGHRS and CDR2 is YFSETQ. After removal of 5 bases from V and 2 bases from J, the junction contained 11 bases not matched to a gene. CDR3 DNA sequence: TGCGCCAGCAGTTATGGGGGGGTTCGGTTCACAGATACGCAGTATTTT. It encodes CASSYGGVRFTDTQYF.

This rearrangement joins TRBV7-2 to TRBJ1-4; 7 bases match TRBD1. This CDR3 contains 14 residues. Trimming at V came to 5 bases and at J to 1 base, leaving 1 base not matched to a gene. Germline CDR1 SGHTA, CDR2 FQGNSA. CDR3 sequence: CASSHRGTNEKLFF. In DNA form, the CDR3 reads TGTGCCAGCAGCCACAGGGGAACTAATGAAAAACTGTTTTTT.

This clone occurred a few times. The CDR3 DNA is TGCAGCGCTGGGGCTACAGGGGGAAACACTGAAGCTTTCTTT. It translates to CSAGATGGNTEAFF. The chain combines TRBV29-1 with TRBJ1-1; 8 nucleotides align to TRBD1. The CDR3 is 14 amino acids. Germline assignment: CDR1 SQVTM and CDR2 ANQGSEA. J was trimmed by 2 bases and V by 7 bases; bases with no gene match: 9.

The chain joins TRBV9 to TRBJ2-3, with 7 positions matching TRBD2. The CDR3 consists of 15 residues. Germline lookup yields CDR1 SGDLS and CDR2 YYNGEE. V gave up 2 bases and J gave up 5 bases; unmatched junction bases: 8. In nucleotides, the CDR3 is TGTGCCAGCAGCGTGGGAGGGGATTCCAGAGATACGCAGTATTTT. This gives the protein CASSVGGDSRDTQYF.

Written as DNA, the CDR3 is TGTGCCAGTAGCTTCCAACAGGGTCCCACAGATACGCAGTATTTT. Translating it yields CASSFQQGPTDTQYF. This chain connects TRBV19 to TRBJ2-3, with D perhaps matching TRBD1 (6 bases). V was pared by 6 bases and J by 2 bases, with 15 bases between. CDR1 is LNHDA, CDR2 SQIVND, per germline (reference sequence). The CDR3 is 15 residues long.

V usage is TRBV11-2 and J usage is TRBJ1-1; unclear D gene. There are 13 residues in the CDR3. The ends were cut back, 5 bases at V and 2 bases at J, with 9 bases in the middle. Germline CDR1 is SGHAT and CDR2 is FQNNGV. CDR3 in DNA: TGTGCCAGCAGCCCCACGCGTAACACTGAAGCTTTCTTT. Its protein is CASSPTRNTEAFF.

This chain connects TRBV28 to TRBJ1-2; 7 bases map to TRBD1. With V trimmed by 6 bases and J by 4 bases, 8 bases remained unmatched. The CDR3 sequence is 14 residues long. Germline V CDR1 and CDR2: MDHEN, SYDVKM. In DNA, the CDR3 is TGTGCCAGCAGCTTAGTACAGGGGCTCTATGGCTACACCTTC. This encodes CASSLVQGLYGYTF.

Only a few counts were recorded for this clone. V gene TRBV7-8 combines with J gene TRBJ2-1; TRBD2 agrees at 7 bases. Germline V gene data show CDR1 as SGHVS and CDR2 as FQNEAQ. V was clipped by 1 base and J by 4 bases; unmatched bases: 7. CDR3 size: 16 residues. CDR3 protein: CASSLVPAGPYNEQFF. DNA for the CDR3: TGTGCCAGCAGCTTAGTCCCAGCGGGACCTTACAATGAGCAGTTCTTC. The whole variable domain, filled in from reference TRBV7-8 and TRBJ2-1, reads GAGVSQSPRYKVAKRGQDVALRCDPISGHVSLFWYQQALGQGPEFLTYFQNEAQLDKSGLPSDRFFAERPEGSVSTLKIQRTQQEDSAVYLCASSLVPAGPYNEQFFGPGTRLTVL.

The V call is TRBV29-1, the J call TRBJ1-2; 7 bases map to TRBD1. The CDR3 runs 12 residues. In germline, CDR1 is SQVTM, CDR2 ANQGSEA. The junction had 3 bases not matched to a gene; V was cut back by 6 bases and J by 2 bases. The CDR3 sequence is CSVQQGNYGYTF. The CDR3 nucleotides are TGCAGCGTGCAACAGGGGAACTATGGCTACACCTTC. The variable domain in full, with the rest retrieved from reference TRBV29-1 and TRBJ1-2, is SAVISQKPSRDICQRGTSLTIQCQVDSQVTMMFWYRQQPGQSLTLIATANQGSEATYESGFVIDKFPISRPNLTFSTLTVSNMSPEDSSIYLCSVQQGNYGYTFGSGTRLTVV.

V usage is TRBV28 and J usage is TRBJ1-1; 9 nucleotides align to TRBD1. The CDR3 runs 13 residues. Looked up from germline, CDR1 is MDHEN and CDR2 is SYDVKM. V was pared by 8 bases and J by 8 bases, with 9 bases of the junction left unmatched. CDR3 sequence reads: CASHGGQGLEAFF. CDR3 in DNA: TGTGCCAGCCATGGGGGACAGGGTTTAGAAGCTTTCTTT.

CDR3 in amino acids: CASSDPVGQHTEAFF. For the CDR3, the DNA is TGTGCCAGCAGTGACCCTGTCGGACAGCACACTGAAGCTTTCTTT. The genes are TRBV6-2 or TRBV6-3 and TRBJ1-1; TRBD1 is a possible D gene (6 bases). The germline CDR1 and CDR2 sequences are MNHEY and SVGEGT. Trimming cost V 5 bases and J 3 bases, with 16 bases left between them. The CDR3 sequence is 15 residues long.

The chain joins TRBV19 to TRBJ2-7; 9 bases fit TRBD2. Germline V gene lookup returns CDR1 LNHDA and CDR2 SQIVND (reference sequence). V lost 5 bases and J lost 1; bases outside the gene matches: 9. The CDR3 is made up of 16 amino acids. The CDR3 protein is CASSPIAGVGSYEQYF. For the CDR3, the DNA is TGTGCCAGTAGTCCGATAGCGGGAGTGGGATCCTACGAGCAGTACTTC.

The CDR3 is CASSFSTGELFF. Written as DNA, the CDR3 is TGTGCCAGCAGCTTCAGCACCGGGGAGCTGTTTTTT. The chain uses TRBV11-3 and TRBJ2-2, with unresolved D. Germline values: CDR1 SGHNT, CDR2 YENEEA. The V end was cut by 3 bases, the J end by 4 bases, with 3 bases between. This CDR3 is 12 amino acids long.

The rearrangement links TRBV18 to TRBJ2-7; 8 positions agree with TRBD1. The junction had 7 bases not matched to a gene; V was cut back by 3 bases and J by 3 bases. Per the germline V gene, CDR1 is KGHSH and CDR2 is LQKENI. The CDR3 consists of 15 residues. The CDR3 region is CASSPVRTGIYEQYF. CDR3 in DNA: TGTGCCAGCTCACCCGTAAGGACAGGGATCTACGAGCAGTACTTC. Using reference TRBV18 and TRBJ2-7 for the parts outside the CDR3, the full variable domain is NAGVMQNPRHLVRRRGQEARLRCSPMKGHSHVYWYRQLPEEGLKFMVYLQKENIIDESGMPKERFSAEFPKEGPSILRIQQVVRGDSAAYFCASSPVRTGIYEQYFGPGTRLTVT.